The rows below give T cell receptor beta chains drawn from one sample of a study of blood T cell repertoires in COVID-19. Clones were sequenced by immunoSEQ multiplex PCR, and TCRdb holds only the in-frame ones, with some missing. The sample shows 200,000 to 250,000 clones, roughly 85% of them seen only once. Sequencing input: peripheral blood. The receptors derive from a woman aged 70-85 years with COVID-19, enrolled during active disease. Each CDR3 is given with its conserved first and last residue. The order of the fields is V gene, D gene, J gene, clone size, CDR3 DNA, CDR3 protein. The D gene is left open where the match is weak. Size is stated for part of the rows, as once, few or many counts, or as a class when the clone is expanded.

v_gene: TRBV9
d_gene: .
j_gene: TRBJ1-3
abundance: .
CDR3nt: TGTGCCAGCAGCGGCAGATATTCCTCTGGAAACACCATATATTTT
CDR3aa: CASSGRYSSGNTIYF

v_gene: TRBV19
d_gene: TRBD2
j_gene: TRBJ2-7
abundance: .
CDR3nt: TGTGCCAGTAGTATTTTAGCGGGGAACTACGAGCAGTACTTC
CDR3aa: CASSILAGNYEQYF

v_gene: TRBV15
d_gene: TRBD2
j_gene: TRBJ2-1
abundance: once
CDR3nt: TGTGCCACCAGCAGTGGACTAGCGGGGCGGGGTGAGCAGTTCTTC
CDR3aa: CATSSGLAGRGEQFF

v_gene: TRBV2
d_gene: TRBD2
j_gene: TRBJ2-2
abundance: .
CDR3nt: TGTGCCAGCAGTGTGGAAGTAGCGGGGGGGCCTGGCGGGGAGCTGTTTTTT
CDR3aa: CASSVEVAGGPGGELFF

v_gene: TRBV5-1
d_gene: TRBD2
j_gene: TRBJ2-1
abundance: .
CDR3nt: TGCGCCAGCAGCTCTACTAGCGGACATGAGCAGTTCTTC
CDR3aa: CASSSTSGHEQFF

v_gene: TRBV27
d_gene: .
j_gene: TRBJ1-6
abundance: .
CDR3nt: TGTGCCAGCCACCGGGAACATAATTCACCCCTCCACTTT
CDR3aa: CASHREHNSPLHF

v_gene: TRBV30
d_gene: TRBD2
j_gene: TRBJ2-1
abundance: .
CDR3nt: TGTGCTGGGCCGGGACTAGCGGACTACAATGAGCAGTTCTTC
CDR3aa: CAGPGLADYNEQFF

v_gene: TRBV6-6
d_gene: .
j_gene: TRBJ1-1
abundance: .
CDR3nt: TGTGCCAGCGCCCAGGGTAGGCGAACTGAAGCTTTCTTT
CDR3aa: CASAQGRRTEAFF

v_gene: TRBV4-3
d_gene: TRBD1
j_gene: TRBJ1-3
abundance: .
CDR3nt: TGCGCCAGCAGCCAAGATCCCCCCCGGCAGGGGGTAGGAAACACCATATATTTT
CDR3aa: CASSQDPPRQGVGNTIYF

v_gene: TRBV4-3
d_gene: .
j_gene: TRBJ1-6
abundance: .
CDR3nt: TGCGCCAGCAGCCTGCGGGCTTCAAATTCACCCCTCCACTTT
CDR3aa: CASSLRASNSPLHF

v_gene: TRBV5-4
d_gene: .
j_gene: TRBJ2-7
abundance: .
CDR3nt: TGTGCCAGCAGCTCGGGGTTAACCTACGAGCAGTACTTC
CDR3aa: CASSSGLTYEQYF

v_gene: TRBV3-1/TRBV3-2
d_gene: .
j_gene: TRBJ1-1
abundance: .
CDR3nt: TGTGCCAGCAGCCAAGTTGGACACCCAGGGAACACTGAAGCTTTCTTT
CDR3aa: CASSQVGHPGNTEAFF

v_gene: TRBV6-5
d_gene: TRBD1
j_gene: TRBJ2-7
abundance: .
CDR3nt: TGTGCCAGCAGAGGACAGGGACGCGAGCAGTACTTC
CDR3aa: CASRGQGREQYF

v_gene: TRBV19
d_gene: TRBD1
j_gene: TRBJ1-2
abundance: .
CDR3nt: TGTGCCAGTAGTACGCGACAGGGGGCCTACTATGGCTACACCTTC
CDR3aa: CASSTRQGAYYGYTF

v_gene: TRBV19
d_gene: TRBD1
j_gene: TRBJ1-1
abundance: .
CDR3nt: TGTGCCAGTAGTCCCCGGACAGGAGCTTTCTTT
CDR3aa: CASSPRTGAFF

v_gene: TRBV12-3/TRBV12-4
d_gene: .
j_gene: TRBJ1-1
abundance: .
CDR3nt: TGTGCCAGCAGTTTTCCCGGGAACGGAGCTTTCTTT
CDR3aa: CASSFPGNGAFF

v_gene: TRBV11-3
d_gene: TRBD2
j_gene: TRBJ2-3
abundance: once
CDR3nt: TGTGCCAGCAGCCCCGGACTAGCGGATACGCAGTATTTT
CDR3aa: CASSPGLADTQYF

v_gene: TRBV19
d_gene: .
j_gene: TRBJ2-1
abundance: .
CDR3nt: TGTGCCAGTAGTATAGGCCTCAGTGAGCAGTTCTTC
CDR3aa: CASSIGLSEQFF